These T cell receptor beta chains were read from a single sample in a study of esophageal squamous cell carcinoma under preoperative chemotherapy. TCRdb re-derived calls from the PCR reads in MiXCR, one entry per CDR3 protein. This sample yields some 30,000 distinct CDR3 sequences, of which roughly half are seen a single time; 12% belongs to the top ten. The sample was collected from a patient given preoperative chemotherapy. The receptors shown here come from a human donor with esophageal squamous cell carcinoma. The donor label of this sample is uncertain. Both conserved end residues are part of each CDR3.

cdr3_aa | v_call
CASSQQGPGEQYF | TRBV6-1
CASSFIPAGGNQKTQYF | TRBV7-3
CASSLVVGGAGWYEQYF | TRBV7-7
CASSRRLSGVNTEAFF | TRBV6-1
CASSLESLTGATF | TRBV7-2
CASSLDSGSYNEQFF | TRBV7-2
CASSLDSGGTDTQYF | TRBV7-2
CASSLEWAASGTQYF | TRBV7-2
CASSAHMTETQFF | TRBV11-3
CASSRDRGYEQYF | TRBV7-2
CASSKTTGANVLTF | TRBV7-9
CASTRTGRYNEQFF | TRBV5-8
CASSAGLGGGAPETQYF | TRBV12-3/TRBV12-4
CASSLFPTDRGTQYF | TRBV7-6
CSAGGQGIAGLADTQYF | TRBV20-1
CASGGLSGRDKKTQYF | TRBV7-2
CASSFSSGNPNSPRTDTQYF | TRBV18
CASSPGRITDTQYF | TRBV7-3
CASSHGAASTGTQFF | TRBV6-1
CGSGFGGRDQETQYF | TRBV7-6
CASSLDPSNNEQYF | TRBV11-3
CARSWSGRPNTQYF | TRBV12-3/TRBV12-4
CASSREAGGSTDTQYF | TRBV6-4
CASRLAGLAAKDTQYF | TRBV12-3/TRBV12-4
CASRAPGLRAKDTQYF | TRBV7-2
CSARPTDRLAYNEQFF | TRBV20-1
CASSGSPYEQYF | TRBV11-3
CASSHPGGEQYF | TRBV6-1
CASSPKSWGYNEQFF | TRBV7-2
CASSSHMIAGELFF | TRBV12-3/TRBV12-4
CATTPEGFRTDTQYF | TRBV6-1